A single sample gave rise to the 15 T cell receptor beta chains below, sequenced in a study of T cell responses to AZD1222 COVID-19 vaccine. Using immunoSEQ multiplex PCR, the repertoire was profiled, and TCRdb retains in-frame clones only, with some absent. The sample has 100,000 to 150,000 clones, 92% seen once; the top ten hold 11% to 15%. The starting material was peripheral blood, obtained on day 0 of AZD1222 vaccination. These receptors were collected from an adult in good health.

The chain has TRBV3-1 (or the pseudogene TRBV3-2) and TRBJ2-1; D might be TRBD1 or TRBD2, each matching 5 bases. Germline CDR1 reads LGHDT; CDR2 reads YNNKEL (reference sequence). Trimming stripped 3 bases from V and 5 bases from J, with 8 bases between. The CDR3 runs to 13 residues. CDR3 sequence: CASSQGRDNEQFF. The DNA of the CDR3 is TGTGCCAGCAGCCAGGGACGGGACAATGAGCAGTTCTTC.

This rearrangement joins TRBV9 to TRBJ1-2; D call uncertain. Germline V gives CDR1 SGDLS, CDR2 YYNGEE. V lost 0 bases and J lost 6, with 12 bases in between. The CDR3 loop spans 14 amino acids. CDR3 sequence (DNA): TGTGCCAGCAGCGTAGAGACGGCTGCGGATGGCTACACCTTC. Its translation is CASSVETAADGYTF.

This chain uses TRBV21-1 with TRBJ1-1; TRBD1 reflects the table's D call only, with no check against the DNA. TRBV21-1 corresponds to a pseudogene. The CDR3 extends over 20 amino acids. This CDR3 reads CASSKASPRGADRANTEAFF. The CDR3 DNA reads TGTGCCAGCAGCAAAGCGAGTCCCAGAGGAGCCGACAGGGCGAACACTGAAGCTTTCTTT.

This chain's CDR3 is CSVTEGDSEAFF. CDR3 DNA: TGCAGCGTCACGGAGGGCGACTCTGAAGCTTTCTTT. This chain joins TRBV29-1 and TRBJ1-1, with D unclear. The V end was cut by 6 bases, the J end by 6 bases, with 14 bases between. The CDR3 loop spans 12 amino acids. The germline CDR1 and CDR2 sequences are SQVTM and ANQGSEA.

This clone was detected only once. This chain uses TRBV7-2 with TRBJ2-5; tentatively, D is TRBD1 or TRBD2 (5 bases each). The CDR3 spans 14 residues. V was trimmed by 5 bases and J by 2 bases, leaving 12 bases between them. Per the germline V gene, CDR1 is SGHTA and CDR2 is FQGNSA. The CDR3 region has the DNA TGTGCCAGCAGCCTATGGGACCAGCAAGAGACCCAGTACTTC. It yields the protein CASSLWDQQETQYF.

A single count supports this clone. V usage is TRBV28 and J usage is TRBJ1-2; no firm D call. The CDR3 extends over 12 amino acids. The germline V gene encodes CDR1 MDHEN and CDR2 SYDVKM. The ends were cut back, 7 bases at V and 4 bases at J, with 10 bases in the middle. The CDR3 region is CASTGPFYGYTF. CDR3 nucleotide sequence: TGTGCCAGCACTGGGCCATTCTATGGCTACACCTTC.

The CDR3: CASSTGTVNNEQFF. CDR3 in DNA: TGTGCCAGCAGTACCGGGACAGTAAACAATGAGCAGTTCTTC. The chain recombines TRBV7-2 with TRBJ2-1; 7 bases are shared with TRBD1. V trimming: 6 bases; J trimming: 5 bases; junction bases outside the gene matches: 7. Per the germline V gene, CDR1 is SGHTA and CDR2 is FQGNSA. The CDR3 consists of 14 residues.

CDR3 in amino acids: CASSPSGGQLYGYTF. CDR3 nucleotides: TGCGCCAGCAGTCCCTCGGGGGGGCAGCTTTATGGCTACACCTTC. The chain combines TRBV10-2 with TRBJ1-2, with a weak D call TRBD1 (6 bases). Germline CDR1 WSHSY, CDR2 SAAADI. The CDR3 is 15 residues long. V was clipped by 5 bases and J by 5 bases, with 18 bases between them.

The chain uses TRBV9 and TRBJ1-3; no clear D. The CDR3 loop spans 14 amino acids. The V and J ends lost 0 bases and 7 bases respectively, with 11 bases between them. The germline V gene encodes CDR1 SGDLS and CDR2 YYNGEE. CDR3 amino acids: CASSVGQPGNTIYF. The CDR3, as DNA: TGTGCCAGCAGCGTAGGTCAGCCCGGGAACACCATATATTTT. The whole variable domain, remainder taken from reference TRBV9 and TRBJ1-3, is DSGVTQTPKHLITATGQRVTLRCSPRSGDLSVYWYQQSLDQGLQFLIQYYNGEERAKGNILERFSAQQFPDLHSELNLSSLELGDSALYFCASSVGQPGNTIYFGEGSWLTVV.

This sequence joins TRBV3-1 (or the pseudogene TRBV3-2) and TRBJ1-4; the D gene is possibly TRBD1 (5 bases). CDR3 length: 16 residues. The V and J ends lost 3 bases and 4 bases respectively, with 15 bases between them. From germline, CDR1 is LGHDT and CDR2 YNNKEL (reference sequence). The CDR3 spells CASSHQRGRSNEKLFF. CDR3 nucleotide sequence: TGTGCCAGCAGCCACCAGAGGGGACGGAGTAATGAAAAACTGTTTTTT.

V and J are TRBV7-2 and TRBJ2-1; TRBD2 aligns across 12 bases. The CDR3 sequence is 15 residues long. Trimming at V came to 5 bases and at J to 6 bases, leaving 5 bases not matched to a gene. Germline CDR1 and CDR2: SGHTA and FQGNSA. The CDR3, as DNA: TGTGCCAGCAGCCTGGGACTAGCGGGTACCAATGAGCAGTTCTTC. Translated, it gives CASSLGLAGTNEQFF.

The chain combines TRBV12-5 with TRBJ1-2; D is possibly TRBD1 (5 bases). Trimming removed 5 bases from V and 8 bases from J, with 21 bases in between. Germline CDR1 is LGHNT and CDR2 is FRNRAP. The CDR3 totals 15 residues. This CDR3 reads CASGREIEWGGGYTF. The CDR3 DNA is TGTGCTAGTGGTCGAGAAATCGAGTGGGGCGGCGGCTACACCTTC.

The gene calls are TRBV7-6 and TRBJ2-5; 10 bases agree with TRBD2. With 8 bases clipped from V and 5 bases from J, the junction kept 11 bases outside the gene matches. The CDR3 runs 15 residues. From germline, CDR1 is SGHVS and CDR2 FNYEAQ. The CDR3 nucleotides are TGTGCCAGCGGAATCAGAGCGGGGGGGCAGGAGACCCAGTACTTC. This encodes CASGIRAGGQETQYF.

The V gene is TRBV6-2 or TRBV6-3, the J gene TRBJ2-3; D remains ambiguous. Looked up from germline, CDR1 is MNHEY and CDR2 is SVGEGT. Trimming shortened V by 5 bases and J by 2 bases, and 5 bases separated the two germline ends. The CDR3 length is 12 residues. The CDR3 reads CASSLDTDTQYF. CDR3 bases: TGTGCCAGCAGTCTAGACACAGATACGCAGTATTTT.

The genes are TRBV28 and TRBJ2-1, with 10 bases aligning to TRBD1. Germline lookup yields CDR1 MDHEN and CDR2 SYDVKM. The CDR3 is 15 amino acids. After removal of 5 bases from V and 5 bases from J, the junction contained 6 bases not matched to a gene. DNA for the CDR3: TGTGCCAGCAGTGGGGGGGGACAGGGGCACAATGAGCAGTTCTTC. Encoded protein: CASSGGGQGHNEQFF.